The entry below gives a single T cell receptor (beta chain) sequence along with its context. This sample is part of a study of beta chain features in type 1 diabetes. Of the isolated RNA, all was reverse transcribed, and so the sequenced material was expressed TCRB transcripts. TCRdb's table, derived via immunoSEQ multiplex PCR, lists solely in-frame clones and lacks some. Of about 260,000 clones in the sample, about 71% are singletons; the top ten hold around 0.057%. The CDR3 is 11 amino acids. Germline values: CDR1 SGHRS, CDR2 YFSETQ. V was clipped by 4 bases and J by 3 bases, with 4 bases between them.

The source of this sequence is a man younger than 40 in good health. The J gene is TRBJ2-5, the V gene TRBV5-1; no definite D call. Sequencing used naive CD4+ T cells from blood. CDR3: CASSAEETQYF. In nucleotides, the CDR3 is TGCGCCAGCAGCGCCGAAGAGACCCAGTACTTC.